The entry below describes one T cell receptor (beta chain). The data originate from a study of OX40 agonist ivuxolimab in advanced cancers. Study details: Patients took ivuxolimab, an agonistic anti-OX40 (CD134) antibody.

V was clipped by 5 bases and J by 3 bases, with 10 bases between them. The CDR3 contains 13 residues. In germline, CDR1 is SGHVS, CDR2 FQNEAQ. Individuals having autoimmune disease history or systemic immunosuppression were not enrolled. Produced via immunoSEQ multiplex PCR; TCRdb's table is partial and in-frame only. The sample contains about 64,000 clones, about 88% of which appear only once. This material consisted of CD4+ or CD8+ T cells sorted from blood, taken in a trial of the OX40 agonist ivuxolimab. J is TRBJ1-1 and V is TRBV7-8; no firm D call. The clonotype originates from an adult with an advanced solid tumor such as melanoma, head and neck, liver or kidney cancer. CDR3 DNA sequence: TGTGCCAGCAGCCCGACTGGGGACACTGAAGCTTTCTTT. Protein: CASSPTGDTEAFF.